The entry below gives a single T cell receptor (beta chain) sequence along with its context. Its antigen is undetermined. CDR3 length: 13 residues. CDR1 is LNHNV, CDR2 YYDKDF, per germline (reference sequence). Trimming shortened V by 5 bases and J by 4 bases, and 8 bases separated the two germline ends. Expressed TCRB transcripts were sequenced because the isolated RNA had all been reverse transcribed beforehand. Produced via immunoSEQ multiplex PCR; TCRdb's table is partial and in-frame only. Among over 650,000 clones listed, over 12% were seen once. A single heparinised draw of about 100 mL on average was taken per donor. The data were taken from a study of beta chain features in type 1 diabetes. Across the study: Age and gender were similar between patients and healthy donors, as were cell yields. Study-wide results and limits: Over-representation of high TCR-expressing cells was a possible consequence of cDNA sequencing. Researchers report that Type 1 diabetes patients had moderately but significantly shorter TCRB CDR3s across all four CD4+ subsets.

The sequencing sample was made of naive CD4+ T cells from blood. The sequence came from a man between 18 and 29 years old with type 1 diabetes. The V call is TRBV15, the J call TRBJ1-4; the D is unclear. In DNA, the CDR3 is TGTGCCACCAGCGACCGAATTAATGAAAAACTGTTTTTT. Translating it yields CATSDRINEKLFF.